This T cell receptor (beta chain) was recorded in a study of T-cell memory formation after mild COVID-19. CDR3 length: 13 amino acids. After removal of 4 bases from V and 8 bases from J, the junction contained 6 bases not matched to a gene. Looked up from germline, CDR1 is LNHDA and CDR2 is SQIVND (reference sequence). TCRdb redid the calling of the 5' RACE reads with MiXCR, one entry per CDR3 protein. The sample contains approximately 400,000 distinct CDR3 sequences, roughly 26% of which appear only once. Sequenced: PBMCs or a T cell subset sorted from them (not recorded which). V and J are TRBV19 and TRBJ1-2; 8 bases map to TRBD1. The receptor was derived from an adult woman who had mild COVID-19 (a few samples of this study predate the infection). Cell type and time point are not known. The CDR3 sequence is CASSKGTGDGYTF. CDR3 bases: TGTGCCAGTAGTAAAGGGACAGGCGACGGCTACACCTTC.